By proportion, the clone carrying this T cell receptor beta chain is large. The sample belongs to a study of ipilimumab plus nivolumab after autologous stem cell transplantation. TCRdb's copy holds only in-frame clones and misses some; the assay was immunoSEQ multiplex PCR. The sample has 3,100 or so clones, around 80% seen once. Through week 26, nivolumab 3 mg/kg IV was given weeks 1, 4, 7, 10, then biweekly. Trimming took off 5 bases at V and 8 bases at J, with 16 bases between the two ends. CDR1 and CDR2 (germline): LGHNA, YNFKEQ. The CDR3 spans 14 residues. Source: PBMCs, taken in a trial of ipilimumab plus nivolumab as post-transplant consolidation. The gene calls are TRBV4-2 and TRBJ2-4, with D perhaps TRBD1 or TRBD2 (6 bases each). This sequence originates from a male donor with multiple myeloma. The CDR3 here is CASSNLLRGDIQYF. CDR3 nucleotides: TGTGCCAGCAGCAACCTCTTGAGGGGGGACATTCAGTACTTC.